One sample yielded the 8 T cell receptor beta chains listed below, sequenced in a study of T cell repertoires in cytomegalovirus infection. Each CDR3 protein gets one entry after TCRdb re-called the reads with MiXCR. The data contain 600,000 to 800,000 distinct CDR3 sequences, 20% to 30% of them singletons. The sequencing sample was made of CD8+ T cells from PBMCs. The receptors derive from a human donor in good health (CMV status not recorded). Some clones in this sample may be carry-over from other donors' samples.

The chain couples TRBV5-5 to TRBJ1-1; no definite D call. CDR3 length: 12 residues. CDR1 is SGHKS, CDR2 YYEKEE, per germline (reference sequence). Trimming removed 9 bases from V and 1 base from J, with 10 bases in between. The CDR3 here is CANSERNTEAFF. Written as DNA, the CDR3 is TGTGCCAACAGTGAGCGGAACACTGAAGCTTTCTTT.

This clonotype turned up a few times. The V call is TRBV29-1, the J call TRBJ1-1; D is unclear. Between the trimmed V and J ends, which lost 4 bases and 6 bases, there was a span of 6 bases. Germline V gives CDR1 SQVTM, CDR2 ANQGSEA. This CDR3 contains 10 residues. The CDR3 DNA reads TGCAGCGTTGTCGGACCTGAAGCTTTCTTT. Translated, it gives CSVVGPEAFF. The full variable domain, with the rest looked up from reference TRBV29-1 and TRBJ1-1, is SAVISQKPSRDICQRGTSLTIQCQVDSQVTMMFWYRQQPGQSLTLIATANQGSEATYESGFVIDKFPISRPNLTFSTLTVSNMSPEDSSIYLCSVVGPEAFFGQGTRLTVV.

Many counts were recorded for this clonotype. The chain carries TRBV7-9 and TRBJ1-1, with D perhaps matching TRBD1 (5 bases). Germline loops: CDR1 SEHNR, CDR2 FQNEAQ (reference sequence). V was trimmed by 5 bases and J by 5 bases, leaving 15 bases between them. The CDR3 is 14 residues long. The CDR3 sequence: CASSPVGERTEAFF. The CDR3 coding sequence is TGTGCCAGCAGCCCAGTAGGGGAGAGGACTGAAGCTTTCTTT.

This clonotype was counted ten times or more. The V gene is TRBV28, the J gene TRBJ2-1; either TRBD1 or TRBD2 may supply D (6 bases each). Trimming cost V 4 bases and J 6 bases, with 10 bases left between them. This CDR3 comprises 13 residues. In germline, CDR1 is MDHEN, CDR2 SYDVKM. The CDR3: CASSSEGGNEQFF. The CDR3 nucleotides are TGTGCCAGCAGTTCCGAGGGGGGCAATGAGCAGTTCTTC.

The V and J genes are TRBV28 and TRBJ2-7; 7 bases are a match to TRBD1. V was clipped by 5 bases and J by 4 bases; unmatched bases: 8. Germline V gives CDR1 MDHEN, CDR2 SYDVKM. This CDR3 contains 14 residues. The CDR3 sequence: CASSRQGAGYEQYV. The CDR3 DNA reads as TGTGCCAGCAGTCGACAGGGAGCTGGGTACGAGCAGTACGTC.

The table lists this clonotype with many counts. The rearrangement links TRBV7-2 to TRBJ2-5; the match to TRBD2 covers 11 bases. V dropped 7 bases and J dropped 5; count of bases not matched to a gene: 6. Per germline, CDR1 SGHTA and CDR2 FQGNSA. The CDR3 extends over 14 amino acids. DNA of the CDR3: TGTGCCAGCACGATAGCGGGGGGGAGGGAGACCCAGTACTTC. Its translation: CASTIAGGRETQYF.

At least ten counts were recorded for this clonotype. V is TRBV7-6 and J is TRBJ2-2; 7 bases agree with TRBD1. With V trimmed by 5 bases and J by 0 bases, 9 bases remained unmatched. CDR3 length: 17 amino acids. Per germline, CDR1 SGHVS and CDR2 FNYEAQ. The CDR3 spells CASSHHTDRANTGELFF. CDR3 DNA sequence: TGTGCCAGCAGCCATCACACCGACAGGGCGAACACCGGGGAGCTGTTTTTT.

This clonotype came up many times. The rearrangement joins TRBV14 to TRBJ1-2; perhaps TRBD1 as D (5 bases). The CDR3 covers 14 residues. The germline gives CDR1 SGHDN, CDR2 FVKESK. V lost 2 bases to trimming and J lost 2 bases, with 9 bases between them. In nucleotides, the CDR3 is TGTGCCAGCAGCCAAACAGGAAGAAACTATGGCTACACCTTC. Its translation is CASSQTGRNYGYTF. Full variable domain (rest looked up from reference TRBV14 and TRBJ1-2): EAGVTQFPSHSVIEKGQTVTLRCDPISGHDNLYWYRRVMGKEIKFLLHFVKESKQDESGMPNNRFLAERTGGTYSTLKVQPAELEDSGVYFCASSQTGRNYGYTFGSGTRLTVV.